Described below is a single T cell receptor (beta chain) sequence and its context. Sequencing was performed with immunoSEQ multiplex PCR; in TCRdb, only in-frame clones are kept and a portion is missing. The sample carries around 67,000 clones, about 90% recorded once. The V end lost 7 bases, the J end lost 0 bases, and 19 bases lay between the germline ends. CDR1 and CDR2 (germline): MDHEN, SYDVKM. The CDR3 covers 17 residues. This entry is derived from a study of T cell changes during pregnancy in multiple sclerosis. This specimen was peripheral blood, taken in the first trimester of pregnancy. The sequence was collected from a female donor with multiple sclerosis, enrolled in a pregnancy study. The chain combines TRBV28 with TRBJ1-5; no firm D call. The CDR3 region has the DNA TGTGCCAGCACCTTCAGGCCCCAATTGTATAGCAATCAGCCCCAGCATTTT. It translates to CASTFRPQLYSNQPQHF.